This record looks at one T cell receptor beta chain sequence and its context. CDR1 is SGHDT and CDR2 is YYEEEE in the germline V gene. This CDR3 comprises 19 residues. The V segment lost 3 bases and the J segment 1 base; nucleotides outside the gene matches: 13. The source of the sample is a study of blood T cell repertoires in COVID-19. Background on the study: There were acute and convalescent COVID-19 samples, and they came from the United States, Italy and Spain. PBMCs, B-cell-depleted T cells, or T cells provided the cDNA or gDNA that made up the material.

Original methodology: Amplifying reference gene primers gave estimates of nucleated cell counts. Assay used: immunoSEQ multiplex PCR; TCRdb lists only in-frame clones, some missing. V and J calls and clone size are those listed in that table; D and trimming were worked out from the DNA. The sample gives 150,000 to 180,000 clones, 83% of which show up once; about 12% is in the top ten. Followed over time, Seattle patients had been enrolled while infection was active. This sequence originates from a woman aged 55-75 years with COVID-19, enrolled during active disease. Sequencing used peripheral blood. J is TRBJ2-1 and V is TRBV5-6; TRBD1 matches at 10 bases. The CDR3 sequence: CASSSSRDRGVISYNEQFF. In DNA form, the CDR3 reads TGTGCCAGCAGCTCTTCACGGGACAGGGGCGTTATTTCCTACAATGAGCAGTTCTTC. Full variable domain (remainder filled in from reference TRBV5-6 and TRBJ2-1): DAGVTQSPTHLIKTRGQQVTLRCSPKSGHDTVSWYQQALGQGPQFIFQYYEEEERQRGNFPDRFSGHQFPNYSSELNVNALLLGDSALYLCASSSSRDRGVISYNEQFFGPGTRLTVL.